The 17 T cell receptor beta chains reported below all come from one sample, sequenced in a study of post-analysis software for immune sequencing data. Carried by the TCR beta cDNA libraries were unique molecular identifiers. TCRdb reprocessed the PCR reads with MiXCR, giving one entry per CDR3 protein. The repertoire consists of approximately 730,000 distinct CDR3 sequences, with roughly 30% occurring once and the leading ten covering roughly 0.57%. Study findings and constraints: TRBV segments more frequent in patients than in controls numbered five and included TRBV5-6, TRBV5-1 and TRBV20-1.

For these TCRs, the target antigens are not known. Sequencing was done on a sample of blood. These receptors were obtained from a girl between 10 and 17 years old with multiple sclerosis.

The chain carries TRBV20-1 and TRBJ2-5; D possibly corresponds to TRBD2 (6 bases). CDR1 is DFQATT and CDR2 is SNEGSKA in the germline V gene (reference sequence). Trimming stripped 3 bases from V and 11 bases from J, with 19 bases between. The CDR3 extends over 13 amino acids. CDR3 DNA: TGCAGTGCTAGGCGTACGGCCGGAGGGGAGCAGTACTTC. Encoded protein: CSARRTAGGEQYF.

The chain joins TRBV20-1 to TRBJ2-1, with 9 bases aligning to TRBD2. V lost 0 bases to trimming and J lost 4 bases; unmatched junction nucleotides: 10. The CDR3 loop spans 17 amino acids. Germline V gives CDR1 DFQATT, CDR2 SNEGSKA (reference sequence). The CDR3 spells CSARERVMSGGYNEQFF. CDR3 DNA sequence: TGCAGTGCTAGAGAAAGGGTTATGAGCGGGGGGTACAATGAGCAGTTCTTC.

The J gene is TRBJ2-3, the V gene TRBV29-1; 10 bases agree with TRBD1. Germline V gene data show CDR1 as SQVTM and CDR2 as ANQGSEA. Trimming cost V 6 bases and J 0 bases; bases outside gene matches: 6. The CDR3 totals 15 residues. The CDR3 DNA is TGCAGCGTATCCGGGACAGGGGCTAGCACAGATACGCAGTATTTT. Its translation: CSVSGTGASTDTQYF.

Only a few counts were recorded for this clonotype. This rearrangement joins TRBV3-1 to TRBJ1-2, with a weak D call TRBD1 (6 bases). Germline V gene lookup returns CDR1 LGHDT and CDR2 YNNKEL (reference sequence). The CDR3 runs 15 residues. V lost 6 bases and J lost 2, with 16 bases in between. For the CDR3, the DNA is TGTGCCAGCAGTCCGGGGCAGGGGAGGAACTATGGCTACACCTTC. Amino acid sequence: CASSPGQGRNYGYTF.

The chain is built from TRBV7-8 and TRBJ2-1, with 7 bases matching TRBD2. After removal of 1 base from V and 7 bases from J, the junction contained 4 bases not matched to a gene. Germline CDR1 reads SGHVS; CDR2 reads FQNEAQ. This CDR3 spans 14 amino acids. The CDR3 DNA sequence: TGTGCCAGCAGCTTAGAGTGGGGGGGAAATGAGCAGTTCTTC. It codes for CASSLEWGGNEQFF.

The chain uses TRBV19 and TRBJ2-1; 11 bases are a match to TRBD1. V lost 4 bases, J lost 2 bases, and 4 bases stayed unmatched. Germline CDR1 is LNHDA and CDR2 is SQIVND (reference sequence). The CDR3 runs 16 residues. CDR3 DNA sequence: TGTGCCAGTAGTACCGGACAGGGGGCCACCTACAATGAGCAGTTCTTC. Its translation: CASSTGQGATYNEQFF. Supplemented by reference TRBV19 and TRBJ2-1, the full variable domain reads DGGITQSPKYLFRKEGQNVTLSCEQNLNHDAMYWYRQDPGQGLRLIYYSQIVNDFQKGDIAEGYSVSREKKESFPLTVTSAQKNPTAFYLCASSTGQGATYNEQFFGPGTRLTVL.

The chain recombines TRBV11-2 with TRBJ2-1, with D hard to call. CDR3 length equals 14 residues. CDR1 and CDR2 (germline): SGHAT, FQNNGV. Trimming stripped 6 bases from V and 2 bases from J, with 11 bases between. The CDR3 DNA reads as TGTGCCAGCAGGATCGGTTGGGCCTACAATGAGCAGTTCTTC. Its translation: CASRIGWAYNEQFF.

CDR3 residues: CASRPQGAQDWDTQYF. The DNA for the CDR3 is TGTGCCAGCAGACCACAGGGGGCTCAAGATTGGGATACGCAGTATTTT. This sequence joins TRBV6-5 and TRBJ2-3; 9 bases fit TRBD1. This CDR3 has 16 residues. V dropped 6 bases and J dropped 6; count of bases not matched to a gene: 13. Germline V gives CDR1 MNHEY, CDR2 SVGAGI.

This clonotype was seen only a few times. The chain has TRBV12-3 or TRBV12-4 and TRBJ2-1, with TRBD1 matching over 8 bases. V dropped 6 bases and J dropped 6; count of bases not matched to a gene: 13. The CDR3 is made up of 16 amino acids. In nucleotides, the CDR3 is TGTGCCAGCAGCCAGAGGGTGGGAGACAGGGGCAATGAGCAGTTCTTC. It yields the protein CASSQRVGDRGNEQFF.

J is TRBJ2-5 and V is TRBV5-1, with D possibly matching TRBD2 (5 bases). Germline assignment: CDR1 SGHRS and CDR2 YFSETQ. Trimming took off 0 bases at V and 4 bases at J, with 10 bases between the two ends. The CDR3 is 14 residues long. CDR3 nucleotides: TGCGCCAGCAGCTTGGTAACGGGGAGAGAGACCCAGTACTTC. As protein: CASSLVTGRETQYF.

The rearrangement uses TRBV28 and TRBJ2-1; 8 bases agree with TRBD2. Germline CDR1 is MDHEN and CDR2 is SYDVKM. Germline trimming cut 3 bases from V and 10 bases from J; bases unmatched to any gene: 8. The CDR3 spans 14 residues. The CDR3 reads CASSFVSGSYEQFF. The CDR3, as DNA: TGTGCCAGCAGTTTCGTGAGCGGGAGCTACGAGCAGTTCTTC.

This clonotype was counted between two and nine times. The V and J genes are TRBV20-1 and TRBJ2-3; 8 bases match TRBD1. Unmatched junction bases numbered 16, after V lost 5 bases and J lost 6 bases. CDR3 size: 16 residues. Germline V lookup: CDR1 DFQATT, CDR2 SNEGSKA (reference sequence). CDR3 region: CSAPRTGTGGPDTQYF. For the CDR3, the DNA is TGCAGTGCTCCCCGAACCGGGACAGGTGGACCGGATACGCAGTATTTT.

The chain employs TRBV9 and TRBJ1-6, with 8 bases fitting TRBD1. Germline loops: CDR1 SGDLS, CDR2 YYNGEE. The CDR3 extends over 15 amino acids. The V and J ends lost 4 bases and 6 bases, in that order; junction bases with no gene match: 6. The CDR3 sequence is CASSPRQGRNSPLHF. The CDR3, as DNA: TGTGCCAGCAGCCCCCGACAGGGGCGTAATTCACCCCTCCACTTT.

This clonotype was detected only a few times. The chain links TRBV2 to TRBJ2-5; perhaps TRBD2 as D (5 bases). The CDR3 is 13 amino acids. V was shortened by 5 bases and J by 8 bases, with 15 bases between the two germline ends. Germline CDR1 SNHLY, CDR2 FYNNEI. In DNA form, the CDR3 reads TGTGCCAGCAGTTATGCAATCGGGGAAACCCAGTACTTC. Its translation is CASSYAIGETQYF. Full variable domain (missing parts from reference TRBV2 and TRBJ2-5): EPEVTQTPSHQVTQMGQEVILRCVPISNHLYFYWYRQILGQKVEFLVSFYNNEISEKSEIFDDQFSVERPDGSNFTLKIRSTKLEDSAMYFCASSYAIGETQYFGPGTRLLVL.

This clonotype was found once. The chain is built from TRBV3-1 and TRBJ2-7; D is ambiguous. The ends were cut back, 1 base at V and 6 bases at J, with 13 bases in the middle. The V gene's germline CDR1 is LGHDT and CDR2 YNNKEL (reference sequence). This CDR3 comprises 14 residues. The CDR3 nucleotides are TGTGCCAGCAGCCAAGTCCCCCAGGCCCGCGAGCAGTACTTC. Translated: CASSQVPQAREQYF.

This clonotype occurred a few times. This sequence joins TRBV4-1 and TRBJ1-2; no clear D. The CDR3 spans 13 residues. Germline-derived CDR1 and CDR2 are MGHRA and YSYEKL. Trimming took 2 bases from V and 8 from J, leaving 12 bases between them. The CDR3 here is CASSQSGLGGYTF. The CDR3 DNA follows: TGCGCCAGCAGCCAATCCGGCTTGGGAGGCTACACCTTC.

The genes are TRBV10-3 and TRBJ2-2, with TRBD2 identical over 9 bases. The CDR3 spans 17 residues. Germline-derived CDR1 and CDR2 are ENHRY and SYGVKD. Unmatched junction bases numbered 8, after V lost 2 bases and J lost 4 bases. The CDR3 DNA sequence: TGTGCCATCAGTGAGCCAAACCTAGCGGGGAGCACCGGGGAGCTGTTTTTT. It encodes CAISEPNLAGSTGELFF.